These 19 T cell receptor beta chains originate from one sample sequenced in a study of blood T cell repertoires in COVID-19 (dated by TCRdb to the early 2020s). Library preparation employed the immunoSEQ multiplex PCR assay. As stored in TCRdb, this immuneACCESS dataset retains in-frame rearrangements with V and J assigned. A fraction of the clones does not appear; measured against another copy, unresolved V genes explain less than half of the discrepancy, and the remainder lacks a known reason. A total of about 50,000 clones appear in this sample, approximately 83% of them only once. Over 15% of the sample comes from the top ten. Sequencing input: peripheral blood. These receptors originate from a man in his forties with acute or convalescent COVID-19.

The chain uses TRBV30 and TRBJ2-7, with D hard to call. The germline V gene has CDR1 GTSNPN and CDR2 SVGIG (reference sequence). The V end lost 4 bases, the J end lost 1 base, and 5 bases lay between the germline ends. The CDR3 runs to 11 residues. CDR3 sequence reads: CAWTRSYEQYF. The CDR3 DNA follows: TGTGCCTGGACCAGGTCCTACGAGCAGTACTTC.

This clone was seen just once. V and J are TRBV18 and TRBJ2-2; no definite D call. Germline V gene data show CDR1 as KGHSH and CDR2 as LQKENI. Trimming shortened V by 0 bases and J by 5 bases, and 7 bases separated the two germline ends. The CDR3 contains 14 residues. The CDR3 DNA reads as TGTGCCAGCTCACCACCGTCCGTAACCGGGGAGCTGTTTTTT. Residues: CASSPPSVTGELFF.

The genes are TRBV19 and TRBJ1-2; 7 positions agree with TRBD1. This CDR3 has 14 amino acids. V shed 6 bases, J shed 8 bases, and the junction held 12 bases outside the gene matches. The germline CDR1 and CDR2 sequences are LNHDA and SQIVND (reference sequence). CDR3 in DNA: TGTGCCAGTAGAGTATCAGGGGGTGTAGGGGGCTACACCTTC. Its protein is CASRVSGGVGGYTF.

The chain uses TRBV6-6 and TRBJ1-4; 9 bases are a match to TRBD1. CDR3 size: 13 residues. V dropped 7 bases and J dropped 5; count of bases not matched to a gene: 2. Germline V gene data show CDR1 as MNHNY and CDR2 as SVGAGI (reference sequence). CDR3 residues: CASMDRGNEKLFF. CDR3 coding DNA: TGTGCCAGCATGGACAGGGGAAATGAAAAACTGTTTTTT.

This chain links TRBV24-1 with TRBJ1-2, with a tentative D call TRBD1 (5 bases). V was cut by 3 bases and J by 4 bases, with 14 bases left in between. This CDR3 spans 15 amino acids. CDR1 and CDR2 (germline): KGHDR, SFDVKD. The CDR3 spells CATSDRGTEAYGYTF. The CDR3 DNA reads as TGTGCCACCAGTGATCGGGGGACGGAAGCCTATGGCTACACCTTC.

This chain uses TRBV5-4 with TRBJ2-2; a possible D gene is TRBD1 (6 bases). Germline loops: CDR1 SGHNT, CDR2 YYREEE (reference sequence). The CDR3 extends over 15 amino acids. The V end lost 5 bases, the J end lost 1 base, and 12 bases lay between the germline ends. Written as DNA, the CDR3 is TGTGCCAGCAGAGAACAGGGAAAGAACACCGGGGAGCTGTTTTTT. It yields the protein CASREQGKNTGELFF. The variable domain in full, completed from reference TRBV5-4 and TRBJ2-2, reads ETGVTQSPTHLIKTRGQQVTLRCSSQSGHNTVSWYQQALGQGPQFIFQYYREEENGRGNFPPRFSGLQFPNYSSELNVNALELDDSALYLCASREQGKNTGELFFGEGSRLTVL.

CDR3 residues: CASSFAGAINQPQHF. In nucleotides, the CDR3 is TGTGCCAGCAGCTTCGCAGGGGCTATCAATCAGCCCCAGCATTTT. The chain is built from TRBV7-2 and TRBJ1-5; possibly TRBD1 for D (6 bases). The ends were cut back, 3 bases at V and 3 bases at J, with 12 bases in the middle. Per germline, CDR1 SGHTA and CDR2 FQGNSA. The CDR3 extends over 15 amino acids. Complete variable domain (other parts from reference TRBV7-2 and TRBJ1-5): GAGVSQSPSNKVTEKGKDVELRCDPISGHTALYWYRQSLGQGLEFLIYFQGNSAPDKSGLPSDRFSAERTGGSVSTLTIQRTQQEDSAVYLCASSFAGAINQPQHFGDGTRLSIL.

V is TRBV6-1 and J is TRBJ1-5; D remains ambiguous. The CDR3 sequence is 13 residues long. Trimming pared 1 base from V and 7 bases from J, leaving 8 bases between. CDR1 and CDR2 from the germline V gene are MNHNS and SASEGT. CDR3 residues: CASSEGFGQPQHF. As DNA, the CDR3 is TGTGCCAGCAGTGAAGGCTTCGGGCAGCCCCAGCATTTT.

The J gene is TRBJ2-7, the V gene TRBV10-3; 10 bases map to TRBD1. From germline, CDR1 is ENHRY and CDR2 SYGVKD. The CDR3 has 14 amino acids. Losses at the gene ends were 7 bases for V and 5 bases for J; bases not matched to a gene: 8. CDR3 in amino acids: CAIKPGQGFNEQYF. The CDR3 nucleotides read TGTGCCATCAAGCCGGGACAGGGGTTCAACGAGCAGTACTTC.

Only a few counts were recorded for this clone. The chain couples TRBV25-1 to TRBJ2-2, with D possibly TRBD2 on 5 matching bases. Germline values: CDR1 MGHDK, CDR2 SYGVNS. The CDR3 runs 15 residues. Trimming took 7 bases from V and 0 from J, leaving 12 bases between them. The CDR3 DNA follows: TGTGCCAGCAAATCGGGATACACGAACACCGGGGAGCTGTTTTTT. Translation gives CASKSGYTNTGELFF.

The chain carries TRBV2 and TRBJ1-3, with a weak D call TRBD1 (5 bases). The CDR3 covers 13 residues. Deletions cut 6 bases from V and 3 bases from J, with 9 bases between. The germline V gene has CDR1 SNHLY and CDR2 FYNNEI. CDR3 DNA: TGTGCCAGCAGGGTACAGGTTGGAAACACCATATATTTT. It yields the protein CASRVQVGNTIYF.

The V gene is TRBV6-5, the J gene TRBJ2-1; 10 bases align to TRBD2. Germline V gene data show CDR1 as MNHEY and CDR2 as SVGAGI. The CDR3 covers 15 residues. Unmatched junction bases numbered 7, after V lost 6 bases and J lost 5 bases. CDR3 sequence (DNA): TGTGCCAGCAGCCGAACTAGCGGGGCTAACAATGAGCAGTTCTTC. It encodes CASSRTSGANNEQFF.

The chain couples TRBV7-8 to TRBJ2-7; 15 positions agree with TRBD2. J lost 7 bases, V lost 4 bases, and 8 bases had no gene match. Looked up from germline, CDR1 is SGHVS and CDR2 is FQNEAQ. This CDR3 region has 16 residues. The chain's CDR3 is CASSSGLAGGTSEQYF. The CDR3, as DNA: TGTGCCAGCAGCTCCGGACTAGCGGGAGGGACAAGTGAGCAGTACTTC.

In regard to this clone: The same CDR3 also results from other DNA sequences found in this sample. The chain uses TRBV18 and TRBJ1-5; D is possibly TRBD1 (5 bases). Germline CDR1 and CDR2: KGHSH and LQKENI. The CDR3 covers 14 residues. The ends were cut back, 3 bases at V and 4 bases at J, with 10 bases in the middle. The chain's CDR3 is CASSPAAGNQPQHF. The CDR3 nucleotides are TGTGCCAGCTCACCCGCGGCAGGGAATCAGCCCCAGCATTTT.

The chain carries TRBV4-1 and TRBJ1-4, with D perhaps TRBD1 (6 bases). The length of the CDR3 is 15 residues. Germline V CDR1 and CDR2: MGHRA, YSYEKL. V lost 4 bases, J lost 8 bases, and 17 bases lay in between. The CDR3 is CASSPDRGGREKLFF. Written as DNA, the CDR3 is TGCGCCAGCAGCCCAGACAGAGGGGGACGGGAAAAACTGTTTTTT.

The DNA of the CDR3 is TGTGCCTGGAGCCCCCCCGGACAGGGGGCTGACTATGGCTACACCTTC. It encodes CAWSPPGQGADYGYTF. The J gene is TRBJ1-2, the V gene TRBV30, with 11 bases matching TRBD1. The germline V gene encodes CDR1 GTSNPN and CDR2 SVGIG (reference sequence). This CDR3 is built from 16 residues. V was clipped by 3 bases and J by 3 bases; unmatched bases: 9.

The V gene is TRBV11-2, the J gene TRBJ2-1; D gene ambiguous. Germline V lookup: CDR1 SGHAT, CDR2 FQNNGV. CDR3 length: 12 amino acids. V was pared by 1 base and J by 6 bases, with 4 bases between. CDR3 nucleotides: TGTGCCAGCAGCTTAGCCGTCAATGAGCAGTTCTTC. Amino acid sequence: CASSLAVNEQFF.

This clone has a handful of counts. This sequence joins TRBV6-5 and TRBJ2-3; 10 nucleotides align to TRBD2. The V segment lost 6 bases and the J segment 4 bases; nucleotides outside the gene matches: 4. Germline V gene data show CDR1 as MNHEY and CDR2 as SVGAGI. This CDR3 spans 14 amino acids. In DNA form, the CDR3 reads TGTGCCAGCAGGAGCGGGGGGGGCGCAGATACGCAGTATTTT. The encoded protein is CASRSGGGADTQYF.

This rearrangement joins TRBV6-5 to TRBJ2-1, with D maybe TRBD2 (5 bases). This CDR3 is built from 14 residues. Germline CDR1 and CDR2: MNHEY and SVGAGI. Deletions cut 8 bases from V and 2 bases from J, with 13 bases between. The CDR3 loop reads CASLIRGTYNEQFF. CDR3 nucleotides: TGTGCCAGCTTGATCCGGGGAACCTACAATGAGCAGTTCTTC.